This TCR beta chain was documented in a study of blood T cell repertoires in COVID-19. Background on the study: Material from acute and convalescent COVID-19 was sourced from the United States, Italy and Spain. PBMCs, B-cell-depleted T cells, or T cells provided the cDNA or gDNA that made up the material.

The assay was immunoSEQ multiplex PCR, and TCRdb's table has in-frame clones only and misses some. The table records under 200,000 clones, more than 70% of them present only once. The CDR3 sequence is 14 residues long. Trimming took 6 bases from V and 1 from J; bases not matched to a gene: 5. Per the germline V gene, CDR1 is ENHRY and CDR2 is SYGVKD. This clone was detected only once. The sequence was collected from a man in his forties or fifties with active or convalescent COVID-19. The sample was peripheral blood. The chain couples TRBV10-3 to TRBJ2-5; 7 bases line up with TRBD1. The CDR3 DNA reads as TGTGCCATCAGGCCGACAGGGCTCCAAGAGACCCAGTACTTC. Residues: CAIRPTGLQETQYF.